This TCR beta chain emerged from a study of blood T cell repertoires in COVID-19. Study context: Samples representing acute and convalescent COVID-19 were sourced from the United States, Italy and Spain. PBMCs, B-cell-depleted T cells, or T cells provided the cDNA or gDNA that made up the material.

Method: immunoSEQ multiplex PCR; TCRdb's copy keeps in-frame clones and lacks some. The table records some 97,000 clones, over 75% of them present only once. What was sequenced was peripheral blood. The sequence came from a man aged 25-40 years in a cohort sampled during active COVID-19.

CDR3 protein: CASSQEGGGSAAFF. The CDR3, as DNA: TGCGCCAGCAGCCAAGAGGGAGGGGGTTCTGCAGCTTTCTTT. The gene calls are TRBV4-1 and TRBJ1-1, with a possible D match to TRBD1 (6 bases). There are 14 residues in the CDR3. Per germline, CDR1 MGHRA and CDR2 YSYEKL. V lost 0 bases and J 10 bases, leaving 15 bases between the germline ends.